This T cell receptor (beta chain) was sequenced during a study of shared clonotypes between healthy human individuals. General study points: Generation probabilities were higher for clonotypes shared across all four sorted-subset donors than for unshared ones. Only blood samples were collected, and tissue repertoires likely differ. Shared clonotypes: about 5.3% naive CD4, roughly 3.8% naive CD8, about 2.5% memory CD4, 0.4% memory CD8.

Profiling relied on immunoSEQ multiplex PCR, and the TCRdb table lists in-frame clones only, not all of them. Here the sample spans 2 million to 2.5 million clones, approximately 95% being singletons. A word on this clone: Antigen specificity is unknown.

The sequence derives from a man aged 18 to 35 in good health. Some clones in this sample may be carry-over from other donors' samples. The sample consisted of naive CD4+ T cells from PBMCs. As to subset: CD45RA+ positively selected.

The CDR3 region has the DNA TGTGCCAGCAGCCCAAGGCGGTTGGTAGCGGGATCCGAGCAGTACTTC. It is translated as CASSPRRLVAGSEQYF. The chain is built from TRBV11-2 and TRBJ2-7; 8 bases match TRBD2. The germline CDR1 and CDR2 sequences are SGHAT and FQNNGV. The trim removed 5 bases at V and 6 bases at J, leaving 15 bases unmatched. CDR3 length equals 16 residues.